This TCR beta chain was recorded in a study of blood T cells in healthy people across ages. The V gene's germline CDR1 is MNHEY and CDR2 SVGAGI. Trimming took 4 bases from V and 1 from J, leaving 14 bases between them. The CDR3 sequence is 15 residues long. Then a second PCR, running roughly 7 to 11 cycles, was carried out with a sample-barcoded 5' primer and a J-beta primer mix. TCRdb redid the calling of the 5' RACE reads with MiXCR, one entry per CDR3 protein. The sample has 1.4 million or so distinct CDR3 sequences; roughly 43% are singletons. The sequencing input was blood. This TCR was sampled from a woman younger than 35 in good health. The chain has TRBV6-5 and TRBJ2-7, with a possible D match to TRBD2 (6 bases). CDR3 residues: CASSSYYGGSYEQYF. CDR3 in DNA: TGTGCCAGCAGTTCCTATTACGGGGGATCCTACGAGCAGTACTTC.